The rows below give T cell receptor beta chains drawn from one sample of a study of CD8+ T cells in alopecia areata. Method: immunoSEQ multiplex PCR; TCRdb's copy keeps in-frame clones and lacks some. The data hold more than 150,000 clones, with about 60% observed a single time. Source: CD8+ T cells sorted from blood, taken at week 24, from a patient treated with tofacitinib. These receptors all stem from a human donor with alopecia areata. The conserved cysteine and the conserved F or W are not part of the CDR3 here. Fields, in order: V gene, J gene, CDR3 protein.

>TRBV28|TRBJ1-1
ASKGTSRDTEAF
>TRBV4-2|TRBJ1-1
ASSTPQGEAF
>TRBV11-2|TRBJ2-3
ASSPGGPADTQY
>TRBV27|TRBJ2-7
ASSYLRAVVSEQY
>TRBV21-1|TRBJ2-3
ASTALAGGLWLSTDTQY
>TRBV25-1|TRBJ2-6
ASREEKSGANVLT
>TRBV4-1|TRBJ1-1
ASSQGDKAF
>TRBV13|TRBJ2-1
ASSLAVSADNEQF
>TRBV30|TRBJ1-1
AWGYAGDSTEAF
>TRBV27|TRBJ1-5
ASSFSGGIQH
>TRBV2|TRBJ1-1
ASSDEGNTEAF
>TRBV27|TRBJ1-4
ASSPAGATNEKLF
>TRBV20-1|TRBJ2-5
SAEQETQY
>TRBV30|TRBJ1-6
AWSHGVPLH
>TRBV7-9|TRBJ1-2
ASSNSGQGAIGYT
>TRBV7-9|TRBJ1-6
ASSLAFLGGADSPLH
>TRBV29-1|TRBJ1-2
SVIGSYGYT
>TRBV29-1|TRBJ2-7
SVVHRGRYEQY
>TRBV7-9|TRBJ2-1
ASSLGSRSRDNEQF
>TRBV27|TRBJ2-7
ASSFSESSYEQY
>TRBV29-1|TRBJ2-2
SGSTSRGTGELF
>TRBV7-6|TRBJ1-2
ASSPGQPNYGYT
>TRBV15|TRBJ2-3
ATSRVPGQNTDTQY
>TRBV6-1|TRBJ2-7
ASGEGTGPYEQY
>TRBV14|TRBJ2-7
ASSQVSGGPIYEQY
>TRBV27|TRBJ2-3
ASSLSGGRADTQY
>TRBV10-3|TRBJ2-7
AISGDFSYEQY
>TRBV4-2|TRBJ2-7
ASSGSWAPYEQY
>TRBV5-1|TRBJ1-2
ASSPTPRADGYT
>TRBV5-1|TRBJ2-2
ASSSLSTGELF
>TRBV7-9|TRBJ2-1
ASSPQLAWKQF
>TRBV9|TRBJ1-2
ASSQLLGTSSDGYT
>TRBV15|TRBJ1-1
ATSRAKGQEAF
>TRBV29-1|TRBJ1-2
SAELQEGYT
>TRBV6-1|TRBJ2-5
ASSDWERGVQETQY
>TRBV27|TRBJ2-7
ASSLWPGEQY
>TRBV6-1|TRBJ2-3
ASSEWRGGTDTQY
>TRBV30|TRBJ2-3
AWSRTADTQY
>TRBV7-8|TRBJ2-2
ASSTYTGELF
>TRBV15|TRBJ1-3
ATSRVFGQDGNTIY
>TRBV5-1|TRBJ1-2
ASSQDRAYGYT
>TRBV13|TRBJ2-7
ASRQAGLDEQY
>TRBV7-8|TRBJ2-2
ASSWVAGELF
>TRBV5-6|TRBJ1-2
ASSDSPYGYT
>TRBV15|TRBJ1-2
ATSGPGSGYT
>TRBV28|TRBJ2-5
ASSFGGEETQY
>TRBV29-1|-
SVARDYEQY
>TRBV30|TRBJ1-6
AWQDGPSSYNSPLH
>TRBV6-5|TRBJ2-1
ASSARTELTNEQF
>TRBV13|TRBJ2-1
ASSYSRLDNEQF
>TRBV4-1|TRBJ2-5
ASSKSQANQETQY
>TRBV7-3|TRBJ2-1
ASSLSSGGYNEQF
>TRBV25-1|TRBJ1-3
ASSAGNTIY
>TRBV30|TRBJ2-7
AWMRPTSYEQY
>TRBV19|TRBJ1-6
ASSITPSTKDSPLH
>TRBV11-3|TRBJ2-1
ASSPGLANEQF
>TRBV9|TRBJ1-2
ASSVAGGQINYGYT